A selection of T cell receptor beta chains follows, all from one sample in a study of blood T cell repertoires in COVID-19. The data were produced by immunoSEQ multiplex PCR, yet TCRdb's version contains in-frame clones alone and is incomplete. Among around 57,000 clones listed, 80% to 90% were seen once. Sequencing was performed on peripheral blood. All receptors come from a human donor with active COVID-19. The donor label of this sample is uncertain. CDR3s include the opening cysteine and the closing phenylalanine or tryptophan. D genes are given only for firm matches. Some rows have no size entry. The others give once, few or many, or a class for an expanded clone.

v_call	clone_size	j_call	d_call	cdr3_aa	cdr3_nt
TRBV5-1	.	TRBJ1-1	.	CASSFSAGKNTEAFF	TGCGCCAGCAGCTTCTCGGCAGGGAAGAACACTGAAGCTTTCTTT
TRBV7-9	.	TRBJ1-2	.	CASSPLQGVIGYTF	TGTGCCAGCAGCCCCCTACAGGGAGTGATCGGCTACACCTTC
TRBV28	.	TRBJ1-1	TRBD1	CASSLWAGGRPEAFF	TGTGCCAGCAGTTTATGGGCAGGGGGGAGGCCCGAAGCTTTCTTT
TRBV6-6	.	TRBJ1-1	.	CASTDGERSREAFF	TGTGCCAGCACGGATGGGGAGCGCTCTCGTGAAGCTTTCTTT
TRBV3-1/TRBV3-2	.	TRBJ2-1	TRBD2	CASSLFSGLAGSYNEQFF	TGTGCCAGCAGCCTATTCTCGGGACTAGCGGGGTCCTACAATGAGCAGTTCTTC
TRBV29-1	.	TRBJ1-1	.	CSVARGGGDGAEAFF	TGCAGCGTTGCCCGTGGGGGGGGCGATGGGGCTGAAGCTTTCTTT
TRBV6-1	.	TRBJ1-5	.	CASSEREGGNQPQHF	TGTGCCAGCAGTGAGAGGGAAGGTGGCAATCAGCCCCAGCATTTT
TRBV7-8	.	TRBJ2-7	.	CASSLLAQHEQYF	TGTGCCAGCAGCTTACTAGCTCAGCACGAGCAGTACTTC
TRBV13	.	TRBJ1-6	TRBD1	CASSRGQGARSPLHF	TGTGCCAGCAGCCGGGGACAGGGGGCTCGGTCACCCCTCCACTTT
TRBV9	.	TRBJ1-1	.	CASSVGGGKFDTEAFF	TGTGCCAGCAGCGTCGGAGGCGGGAAGTTTGACACTGAAGCTTTCTTT
TRBV7-9	.	TRBJ2-1	TRBD2	CASSRLAGNGYNEQFF	TGTGCCAGCAGCAGACTAGCGGGAAACGGTTACAATGAGCAGTTCTTC
TRBV19	.	TRBJ2-1	.	CASRNLGSSNEQFF	TGTGCCAGCCGGAATTTGGGGAGTAGCAATGAGCAGTTCTTC
TRBV7-3	medium-sized	TRBJ2-1	TRBD2	CASSLVVGGGDNEQFF	TGTGCCAGCAGCTTAGTTGTGGGCGGGGGAGACAATGAGCAGTTCTTC
TRBV3-1/TRBV3-2	.	TRBJ1-1	.	CASSQSLNTEAFF	TGTGCCAGCAGCCAATCTCTGAACACTGAAGCTTTCTTT
TRBV10-2	once	TRBJ2-3	TRBD2	CATPAGGQLDTQYF	TGCGCCACCCCTGCGGGGGGGCAGTTAGATACGCAGTATTTT
TRBV9	.	TRBJ1-5	.	CASSVDAAEPQHF	TGTGCCAGCAGCGTAGATGCGGCTGAGCCCCAGCATTTT
TRBV15	.	TRBJ2-3	TRBD2	CATSARLAGGPRDTQYF	TGTGCCACCAGCGCCAGACTAGCGGGAGGGCCGAGAGATACGCAGTATTTT
TRBV24-1	.	TRBJ2-3	.	CATSEQGSTDTQYF	TGTGCCACCAGTGAGCAGGGGAGCACAGATACGCAGTATTTT
TRBV15	.	TRBJ2-5	TRBD1	CATSPTGGQETQYF	TGTGCCACCAGCCCTACAGGGGGCCAAGAGACCCAGTACTTC
TRBV28	.	TRBJ2-7	.	CASSLWTGEQYF	TGTGCCAGCAGTTTATGGACAGGCGAGCAGTACTTC
TRBV9	.	TRBJ2-3	TRBD1	CASSVVGTGSTDTQYF	TGTGCCAGCAGCGTAGTAGGGACAGGGAGCACAGATACGCAGTATTTT
TRBV19	once	TRBJ1-5	.	CASRKSGLQSNQPQHF	TGTGCCAGTAGGAAGTCTGGCCTACAGAGCAATCAGCCCCAGCATTTT
TRBV11-2	.	TRBJ1-2	TRBD1	CASSPQDRIYGYTF	TGTGCCAGCAGCCCCCAGGACAGGATCTATGGCTACACCTTC
TRBV10-2	.	TRBJ2-2	.	CASSELSTGELFF	TGCGCCAGCAGTGAGCTGAGCACCGGGGAGCTGTTTTTT
TRBV6-6	.	TRBJ1-4	TRBD1	CASSWDRGGNEKLFF	TGTGCCAGCAGCTGGGACAGGGGAGGTAATGAAAAACTGTTTTTT
TRBV5-4	once	TRBJ1-6	TRBD1	CASSGGQGWSNSPLHF	TGTGCCAGCAGCGGAGGACAGGGGTGGTCTAATTCACCCCTCCACTTT
TRBV6-5	.	TRBJ1-2	.	CASSYGGVGYTF	TGTGCCAGCAGTTACGGGGGCGTTGGCTACACCTTC
TRBV11-2	.	TRBJ2-3	.	CASSLGGTDTQYF	TGTGCCAGCAGCTTGGGCGGCACAGATACGCAGTATTTT
TRBV5-1	.	TRBJ1-3	TRBD1	CASSSTGSGNTIYF	TGCGCCAGCAGCTCGACAGGGAGTGGAAACACCATATATTTT
TRBV6-5	once	TRBJ1-2	TRBD1	CASNSETGGYYGYTF	TGTGCCAGCAACTCGGAGACAGGGGGCTACTATGGCTACACCTTC
TRBV15	.	TRBJ2-7	TRBD1	CATSRDPGQGYEQYF	TGTGCCACCAGCAGAGATCCGGGACAGGGTTACGAGCAGTACTTC
TRBV5-6	.	TRBJ1-2	.	CASSSLAF	TGTGCCAGCAGCAGCCTTGCCTTC
TRBV12-3/TRBV12-4	once	TRBJ2-7	.	CASTGFTYEQYF	TGTGCCAGTACAGGATTTACCTACGAGCAGTACTTC
TRBV11-2	.	TRBJ2-3	TRBD2	CASSSGASGGTDTQYF	TGTGCCAGCTCCTCCGGGGCTAGCGGGGGCACAGATACGCAGTATTTT
TRBV10-1	.	TRBJ2-7	TRBD2	CASSESFIERGCDEQYF	TGCGCCAGCAGTGAGTCGTTTATTGAGCGGGGTTGCGACGAGCAGTACTTC
TRBV2	.	TRBJ2-3	TRBD2	CASSELAGYTDTQYF	TGTGCCAGCAGTGAACTAGCGGGGTACACAGATACGCAGTATTTT
TRBV7-9	.	TRBJ2-3	TRBD2	CASSVGLAGNTDTQYF	TGTGCCAGCAGCGTTGGACTAGCGGGGAACACAGATACGCAGTATTTT
TRBV2	few	TRBJ2-2	.	CASSDDTGELFF	TGTGCCAGCAGTGACGACACCGGGGAGCTGTTTTTT
TRBV19	.	TRBJ2-3	TRBD1	CASSGQGGTDTQYF	TGTGCCAGTAGTGGACAGGGCGGCACAGATACGCAGTATTTT
TRBV5-6	.	TRBJ2-2	.	CASSFGLTNTGELFF	TGTGCCAGCAGCTTCGGACTGACGAACACCGGGGAGCTGTTTTTT
TRBV9	.	TRBJ2-3	.	CASSDTRDTQYF	TGTGCCAGCAGCGATACGCGAGATACGCAGTATTTT